One sample yielded the 17 T cell receptor beta chains listed below, sequenced in a study of CD8+ T cells in alopecia areata. Extracted from the samples, RNA was reverse transcribed into cDNA to serve as the sequencing template. Profiled with immunoSEQ multiplex PCR; TCRdb holds only in-frame clones, not every one. The data hold 98,000 or so clones, with roughly 55% observed a single time. Material for sequencing was NKG2D-low CD8+ T cells sorted from blood. The receptor source for this set is a human donor with alopecia areata.

The V gene is TRBV5-4, the J gene TRBJ2-1, with 8 bases that match TRBD2. Looked up from germline, CDR1 is SGHNT and CDR2 is YYREEE (reference sequence). The V segment lost 4 bases and the J segment 1 base; nucleotides outside the gene matches: 7. The CDR3 is 16 residues long. The CDR3 coding sequence is TGTGCCAGCAGCGGCATCCTAGCGGGTTCCTACAATGAGCAGTTCTTC. It encodes CASSGILAGSYNEQFF.

The chain employs TRBV9 and TRBJ1-2, with 7 bases lining up with TRBD1. The CDR3 sequence is 14 residues long. Germline V gives CDR1 SGDLS, CDR2 YYNGEE. After removal of 3 bases from V and 8 bases from J, the junction contained 10 bases not matched to a gene. The CDR3 DNA sequence: TGTGCCAGCAGCGGCGACAGGGTACACAGGGGCTACACCTTC. Translating gives CASSGDRVHRGYTF.

DNA of the CDR3: TGTGCCACCAGCAAAGAAGAGACATGGGATGGCTACACCTTC. This gives the protein CATSKEETWDGYTF. This chain connects TRBV15 to TRBJ1-2; D is ambiguous. The CDR3 length is 14 residues. The germline V gene has CDR1 LNHNV and CDR2 YYDKDF (reference sequence). Trimming removed 4 bases at V and 6 bases at J, with 15 bases between.

The J gene is TRBJ2-1, the V gene TRBV29-1; the D gene is possibly TRBD1 (6 bases). CDR3 size: 17 residues. Trimming shortened V by 3 bases and J by 8 bases, and 26 bases separated the two germline ends. CDR1 is SQVTM and CDR2 is ANQGSEA in the germline V gene. The CDR3 reads CSVDRESLTGPLDEQFF. The CDR3 DNA sequence: TGCAGCGTTGACCGCGAATCTTTGACAGGACCCCTCGATGAGCAGTTCTTC.

The sample holds a few counts of this clone. The V and J genes are TRBV10-2 and TRBJ1-5; D is ambiguous. The CDR3 extends over 13 amino acids. Trimming removed 7 bases at V and 0 bases at J, with 7 bases between. Germline-derived CDR1 and CDR2 are WSHSY and SAAADI. This chain's CDR3 is CASTESSNQPQHF. CDR3 in DNA: TGCGCCAGCACAGAGAGTAGCAATCAGCCCCAGCATTTT.

The genes are TRBV15 and TRBJ1-5, with D maybe TRBD1 (6 bases). The CDR3 is made up of 16 amino acids. The ends were cut back, 0 bases at V and 2 bases at J, with 11 bases in the middle. In germline, CDR1 is LNHNV, CDR2 YYDKDF (reference sequence). CDR3 region: CATSRDQGGGNQPQHF. In DNA, the CDR3 is TGTGCCACCAGCAGAGATCAAGGGGGGGGCAATCAGCCCCAGCATTTT. Full variable domain (rest looked up from reference TRBV15 and TRBJ1-5): DAMVIQNPRYQVTQFGKPVTLSCSQTLNHNVMYWYQQKSSQAPKLLFHYYDKDFNNEADTPDNFQSRRPNTSFCFLDIRSPGLGDTAMYLCATSRDQGGGNQPQHFGDGTRLSIL.

The chain uses TRBV6-1 and TRBJ2-5; no definite D call. The CDR3 has 15 residues. The V end was cut by 0 bases, the J end by 2 bases, with 10 bases between. Germline V gene data show CDR1 as MNHNS and CDR2 as SASEGT. This CDR3 reads CASSEASAAQETQYF. The CDR3, as DNA: TGTGCCAGCAGTGAAGCTAGTGCAGCTCAAGAGACCCAGTACTTC.

V usage is TRBV13 and J usage is TRBJ1-2; D is unresolved. CDR1 and CDR2 from the germline V gene are PRHDT and FYEKMQ (reference sequence). CDR3 length: 12 amino acids. The V end was cut by 5 bases, the J end by 4 bases, with 8 bases between. The CDR3 nucleotides read TGTGCCAGCAGCCTAACAGCCTATGGCTACACCTTC. Protein product: CASSLTAYGYTF.

The gene calls are TRBV28 and TRBJ2-7; D is perhaps TRBD1 or TRBD2 (5 bases each). The germline V gene encodes CDR1 MDHEN and CDR2 SYDVKM. Between the trimmed V and J ends, which lost 8 bases and 4 bases, there was a span of 24 bases. CDR3 size: 16 residues. The CDR3 DNA is TGTGCCAGCTACACGGCAGTGAGAGGGGCCCAATACGAGCAGTACTTC. Translated: CASYTAVRGAQYEQYF.

This sequence joins TRBV2 and TRBJ2-3; 7 bases fit TRBD2. The germline V gene has CDR1 SNHLY and CDR2 FYNNEI. The CDR3 covers 15 residues. The J segment lost 3 bases and the V segment lost 7 bases, leaving 10 bases of the junction unmatched. The CDR3 bases are TGTGCCAGCACCCCCGGGGGAGGGTGGACAGATACGCAGTATTTT. Translating it yields CASTPGGGWTDTQYF.

V usage is TRBV13 and J usage is TRBJ2-1, with 9 bases aligning to TRBD2. V shed 5 bases and J 5 bases; nucleotides not matched to a gene: 4. This CDR3 has 14 residues. Germline V CDR1 and CDR2: PRHDT, FYEKMQ (reference sequence). CDR3 region: CASSPSGTHNEQFF. CDR3 coding DNA: TGTGCCAGCAGCCCTAGCGGGACTCACAATGAGCAGTTCTTC. Variable domain in full (rest from reference TRBV13 and TRBJ2-1): AAGVIQSPRHLIKEKRETATLKCYPIPRHDTVYWYQQGPGQDPQFLISFYEKMQSDKGSIPDRFSAQQFSDYHSELNMSSLELGDSALYFCASSPSGTHNEQFFGPGTRLTVL.

This clone has a handful of counts. The chain uses TRBV6-5 and TRBJ2-7; D gene ambiguous. Germline CDR1 and CDR2: MNHEY and SVGAGI. V was cut by 0 bases and J by 4 bases, with 10 bases left in between. The CDR3 is 14 amino acids. The CDR3 sequence is CASSYSSSGYEQYF. CDR3 nucleotide sequence: TGTGCCAGCAGTTACTCGAGTAGTGGGTACGAGCAGTACTTC.

This chain joins TRBV5-4 and TRBJ2-7, with 7 bases fitting TRBD2. Germline assignment: CDR1 SGHNT and CDR2 YYREEE (reference sequence). V lost 2 bases to trimming and J lost 5 bases; unmatched junction nucleotides: 4. The CDR3 spans 13 residues. The CDR3 is CASSLGRGDEQYF. As DNA, the CDR3 is TGTGCCAGCAGCTTAGGTCGGGGGGACGAGCAGTACTTC.

This clone occurred a few times. The rearrangement uses TRBV7-9 and TRBJ1-2, with a weak D call TRBD1 (5 bases). Germline V CDR1 and CDR2: SEHNR, FQNEAQ (reference sequence). Trimming took off 4 bases at V and 0 bases at J, with 12 bases between the two ends. The CDR3 sequence is 15 residues long. The CDR3 DNA follows: TGTGCCAGCAGCTCCGGGACCGTAGCTAACTATGGCTACACCTTC. Amino acid sequence: CASSSGTVANYGYTF. The whole variable domain, remainder taken from reference TRBV7-9 and TRBJ1-2, is DTGVSQNPRHKITKRGQNVTFRCDPISEHNRLYWYRQTLGQGPEFLTYFQNEAQLEKSRLLSDRFSAERPKGSFSTLEIQRTEQGDSAMYLCASSSGTVANYGYTFGSGTRLTVV.

This chain uses TRBV29-1 with TRBJ2-5; the match to TRBD1 covers 9 bases. V lost 3 bases, J lost 4 bases, and 6 bases stayed unmatched. The CDR3 is 14 amino acids. Germline assignment: CDR1 SQVTM and CDR2 ANQGSEA. DNA for the CDR3: TGCAGCGTTGAGCCGGGACAGGGAAGAGAGACCCAGTACTTC. Residues: CSVEPGQGRETQYF.

V is TRBV27 and J is TRBJ1-1; TRBD1 matches at 9 bases. CDR3 length: 12 amino acids. Germline V gene sequence: CDR1 MNHEY, CDR2 SMNVEV (reference sequence). The V and J ends lost 6 bases and 12 bases, in that order; junction bases with no gene match: 8. The CDR3 reads CASRRDREGTFF. The DNA of the CDR3 is TGTGCCAGCAGGCGGGACAGGGAGGGGACTTTCTTT.

The J gene is TRBJ2-1, the V gene TRBV27; D gene ambiguous. The V end lost 5 bases, the J end lost 4 bases, and 9 bases lay between the germline ends. The CDR3 sequence is 13 residues long. Per germline, CDR1 MNHEY and CDR2 SMNVEV (reference sequence). Here the CDR3 reads CASSLTGYNEQFF. CDR3 DNA: TGTGCCAGCAGTCTTACTGGTTACAATGAGCAGTTCTTC.